This T cell receptor beta chain is from a study of CD8 T cells in ankylosing spondylitis (TCRdb year 2017). Regarding the research as a whole: The study set out to find disease-linked TCR variants by profiling T cell receptor beta repertoires in ankylosing spondylitis patients and healthy donors. Peripheral blood was sampled, and synovial fluid was additionally collected from ankylosing spondylitis patients. The full study cohort comprised about 24 ankylosing spondylitis patients and some 100 healthy donors. Paper-wide results and their limitations: Some motif variants had previously been reported in the synovial fluid and blood of reactive arthritis patients, which suggests shared mechanisms of disease initiation. The disease-linked clones had a CD8+ phenotype and were found at relatively low frequencies in peripheral blood. A TCR beta motif of several highly homologous amino acid variants appeared characteristic of blood from ankylosing spondylitis patients. The disease-linked clones were reported to be significantly enriched in matched synovial fluid samples from ankylosing spondylitis patients.

Deletion took 4 bases off V and 1 base off J, with a span of 9 bases between the germline ends. The CDR3 runs 14 amino acids, cysteine and phenylalanine included. This entry keeps only the CDR3 DNA: 42 bases, framed from base 1. The CDR1 and CDR2 encoded by the germline V gene (reference sequence) are SGHKS and YYEKEE. The instrument given in TCRdb is Illumina HiSeq 2500. Quantitative 5'-RACE with molecular barcodes was used to prepare TCR beta libraries. As for the authors' bioinformatics: Disease-linked TCR variants were identified with a new computational method built on a probabilistic model of VDJ rearrangement. The public sequencing data were trimmed at Q25 with fastp and processed into clonotypes with MiXCR by TCRdb, which kept only in-frame beta chains. Identical CDR3 protein sequences are pooled into one entry, listed with their most common genes and DNA. TCRdb's processing, not the authors', yielded these V and J calls. The sample contains fewer than 550,000 distinct CDR3 sequences, about 5.4% of them found a single time. The ten largest account for 3% to 4.5% of the sample.

As regards this clonotype: The antigen it binds to is not known. Within one base of it there is no much larger clone, and no base qualities were kept.

The chain is made from TRBV5-5 and TRBJ2-4; there is no confident call for the D gene. The sequenced sample was blood, either unsorted or a sorted T cell fraction (not recorded which). This TCR derives from a male donor with ankylosing spondylitis. Here is the DNA: TGTGCCAGCAGCACTCCGCGGGCCAAAAACATTCAGTACTTC. Translated, it reads CASSTPRAKNIQYF. When the CDR3 is completed using the reference TRBV5-5 and TRBJ2-4 genes on either side, the full variable domain is DAGVTQSPTHLIKTRGQQVTLRCSPISGHKSVSWYQQVLGQGPQFIFQYYEKEERGRGNFPDRFSARQFPNYSSELNVNALLLGDSALYLCASSTPRAKNIQYFGAGTRLSVL.